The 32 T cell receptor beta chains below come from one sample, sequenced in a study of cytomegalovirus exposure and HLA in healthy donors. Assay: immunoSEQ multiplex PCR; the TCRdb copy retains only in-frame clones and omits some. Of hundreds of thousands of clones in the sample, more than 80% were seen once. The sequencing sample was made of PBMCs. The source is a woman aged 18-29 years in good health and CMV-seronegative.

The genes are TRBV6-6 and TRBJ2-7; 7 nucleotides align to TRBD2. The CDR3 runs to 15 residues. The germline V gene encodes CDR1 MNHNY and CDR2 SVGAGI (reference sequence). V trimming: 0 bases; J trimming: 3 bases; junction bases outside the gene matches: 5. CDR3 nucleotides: TGTGCCAGCAGTTACTCCGGCGGGGGTTTCTACGAGCAGTACTTC. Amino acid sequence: CASSYSGGGFYEQYF.

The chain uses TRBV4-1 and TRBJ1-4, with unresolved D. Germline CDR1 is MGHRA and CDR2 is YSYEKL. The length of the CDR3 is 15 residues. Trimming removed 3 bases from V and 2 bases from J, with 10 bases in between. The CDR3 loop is CASSQAPLTNEKLFF. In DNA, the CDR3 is TGCGCCAGCAGCCAGGCCCCCCTGACTAATGAAAAACTGTTTTTT.

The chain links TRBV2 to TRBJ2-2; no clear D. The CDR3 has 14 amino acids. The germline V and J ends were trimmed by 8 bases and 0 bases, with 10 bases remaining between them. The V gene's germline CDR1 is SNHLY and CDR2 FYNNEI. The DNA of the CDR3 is TGTGCCAGCTGCGGAACGGCGAACACCGGGGAGCTGTTTTTT. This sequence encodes CASCGTANTGELFF.

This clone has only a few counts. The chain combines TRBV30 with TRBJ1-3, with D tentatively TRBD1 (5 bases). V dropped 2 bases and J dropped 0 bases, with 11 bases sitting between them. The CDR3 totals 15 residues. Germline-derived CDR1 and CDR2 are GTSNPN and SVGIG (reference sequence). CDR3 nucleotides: TGTGCCTGGAGTTTGGGGGGGGGCTCTGGAAACACCATATATTTT. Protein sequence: CAWSLGGGSGNTIYF.

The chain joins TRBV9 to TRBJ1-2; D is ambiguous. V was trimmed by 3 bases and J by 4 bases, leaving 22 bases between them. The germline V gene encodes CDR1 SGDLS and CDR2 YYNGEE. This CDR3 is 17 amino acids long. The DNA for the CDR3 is TGTGCCAGCAGCGCGGGAGGCCCGAAGGACCTTAGCTATGGCTACACCTTC. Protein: CASSAGGPKDLSYGYTF.

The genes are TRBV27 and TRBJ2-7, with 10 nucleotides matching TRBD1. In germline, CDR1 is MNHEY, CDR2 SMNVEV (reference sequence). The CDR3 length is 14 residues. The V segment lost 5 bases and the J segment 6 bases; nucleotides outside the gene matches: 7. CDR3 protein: CASSPTTGGGEQYF. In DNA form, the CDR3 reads TGTGCCAGCAGTCCCACGACAGGGGGCGGCGAGCAGTACTTC.

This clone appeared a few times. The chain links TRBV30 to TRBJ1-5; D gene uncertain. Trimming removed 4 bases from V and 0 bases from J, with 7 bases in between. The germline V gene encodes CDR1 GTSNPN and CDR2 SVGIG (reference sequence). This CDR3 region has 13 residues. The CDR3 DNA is TGTGCCTGGAACGGTAATAGCAATCAGCCCCAGCATTTT. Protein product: CAWNGNSNQPQHF.

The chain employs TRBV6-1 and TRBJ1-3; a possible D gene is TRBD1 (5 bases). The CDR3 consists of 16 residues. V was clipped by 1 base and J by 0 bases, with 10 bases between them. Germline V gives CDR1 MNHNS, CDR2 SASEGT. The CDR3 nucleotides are TGTGCCAGCAGTGAAGACTCGACAGTCTCTGGAAACACCATATATTTT. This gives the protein CASSEDSTVSGNTIYF.

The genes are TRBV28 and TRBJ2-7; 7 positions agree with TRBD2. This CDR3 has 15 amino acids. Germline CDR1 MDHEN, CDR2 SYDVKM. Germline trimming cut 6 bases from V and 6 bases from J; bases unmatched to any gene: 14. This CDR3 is CASSPSSGGLGEQYF. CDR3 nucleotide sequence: TGTGCCAGCAGCCCTTCTAGCGGAGGTCTCGGCGAGCAGTACTTC. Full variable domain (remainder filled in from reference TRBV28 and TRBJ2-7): DVKVTQSSRYLVKRTGEKVFLECVQDMDHENMFWYRQDPGLGLRLIYFSYDVKMKEKGDIPEGYSVSREKKERFSLILESASTNQTSMYLCASSPSSGGLGEQYFGPGTRLTVT.

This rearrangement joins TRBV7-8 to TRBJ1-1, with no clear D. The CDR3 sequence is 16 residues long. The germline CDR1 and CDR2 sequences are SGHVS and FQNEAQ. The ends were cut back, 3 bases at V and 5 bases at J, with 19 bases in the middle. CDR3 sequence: CASSLPRKATQTEAFF. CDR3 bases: TGTGCCAGCAGCTTGCCCCGAAAAGCAACCCAAACTGAAGCTTTCTTT.

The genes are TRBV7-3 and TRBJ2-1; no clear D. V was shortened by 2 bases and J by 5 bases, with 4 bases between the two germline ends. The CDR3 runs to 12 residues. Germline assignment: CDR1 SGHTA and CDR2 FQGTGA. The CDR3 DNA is TGTGCCAGCAGCTTAGCGCACAATGAGCAGTTCTTC. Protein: CASSLAHNEQFF.

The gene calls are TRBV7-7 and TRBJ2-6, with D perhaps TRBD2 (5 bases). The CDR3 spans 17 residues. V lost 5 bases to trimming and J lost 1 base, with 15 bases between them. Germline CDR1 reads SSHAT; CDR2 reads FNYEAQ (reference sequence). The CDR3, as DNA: TGTGCCAGCAGCCCGATCCGCCGGGGATCTGGGGCCAACGTCCTGACTTTC. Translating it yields CASSPIRRGSGANVLTF.

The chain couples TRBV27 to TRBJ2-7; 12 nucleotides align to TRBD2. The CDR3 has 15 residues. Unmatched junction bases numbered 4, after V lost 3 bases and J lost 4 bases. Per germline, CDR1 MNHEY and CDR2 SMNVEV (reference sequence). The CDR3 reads CASSFGLAGKYEQYF. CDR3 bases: TGTGCCAGCAGTTTTGGACTAGCGGGAAAGTACGAGCAGTACTTC.

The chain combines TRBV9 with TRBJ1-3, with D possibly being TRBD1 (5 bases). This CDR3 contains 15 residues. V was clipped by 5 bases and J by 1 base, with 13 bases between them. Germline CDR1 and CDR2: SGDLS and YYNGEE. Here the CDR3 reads CASSGGVWSGNTIYF. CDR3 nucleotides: TGTGCCAGCAGTGGGGGGGTTTGGTCTGGAAACACCATATATTTT.

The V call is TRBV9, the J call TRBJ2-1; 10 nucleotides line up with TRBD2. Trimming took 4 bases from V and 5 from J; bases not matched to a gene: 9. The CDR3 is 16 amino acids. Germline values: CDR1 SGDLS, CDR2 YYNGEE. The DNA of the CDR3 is TGTGCCAGCAGCACCTCCCTAGCGGGAGATCACAATGAGCAGTTCTTC. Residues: CASSTSLAGDHNEQFF.

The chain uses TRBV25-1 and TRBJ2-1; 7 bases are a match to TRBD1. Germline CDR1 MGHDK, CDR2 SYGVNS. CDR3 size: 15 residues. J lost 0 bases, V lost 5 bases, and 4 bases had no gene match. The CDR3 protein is CASSTRDSSYNEQFF. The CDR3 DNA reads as TGTGCCAGCAGTACCCGGGACAGCTCCTACAATGAGCAGTTCTTC.

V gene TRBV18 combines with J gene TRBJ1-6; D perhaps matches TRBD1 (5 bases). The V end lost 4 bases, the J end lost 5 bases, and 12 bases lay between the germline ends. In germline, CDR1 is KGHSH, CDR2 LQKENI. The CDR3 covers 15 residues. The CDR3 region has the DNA TGTGCCAGCTCACAGCAGGGTCACGATAATTCACCCCTCCACTTT. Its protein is CASSQQGHDNSPLHF.

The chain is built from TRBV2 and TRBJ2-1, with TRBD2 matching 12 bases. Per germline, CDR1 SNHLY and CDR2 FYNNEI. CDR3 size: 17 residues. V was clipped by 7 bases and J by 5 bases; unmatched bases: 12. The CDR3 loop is CASTRLAGAPVNNEQFF. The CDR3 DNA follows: TGTGCCAGCACCCGACTAGCGGGGGCTCCTGTGAACAATGAGCAGTTCTTC.

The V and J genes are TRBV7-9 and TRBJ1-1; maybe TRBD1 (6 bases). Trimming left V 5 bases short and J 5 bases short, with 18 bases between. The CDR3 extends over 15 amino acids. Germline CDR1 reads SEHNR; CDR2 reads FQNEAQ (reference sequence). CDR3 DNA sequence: TGTGCCAGCAGCCTACAGGGAATGGGCTATACTGAAGCTTTCTTT. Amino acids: CASSLQGMGYTEAFF.

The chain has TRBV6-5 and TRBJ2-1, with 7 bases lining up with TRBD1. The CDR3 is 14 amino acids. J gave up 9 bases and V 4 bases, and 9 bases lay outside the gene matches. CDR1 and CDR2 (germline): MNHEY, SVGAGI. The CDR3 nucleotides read TGTGCCAGCAGTTTCCGACAGGGAAGGCCTGAGCAGTTCTTC. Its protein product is CASSFRQGRPEQFF.

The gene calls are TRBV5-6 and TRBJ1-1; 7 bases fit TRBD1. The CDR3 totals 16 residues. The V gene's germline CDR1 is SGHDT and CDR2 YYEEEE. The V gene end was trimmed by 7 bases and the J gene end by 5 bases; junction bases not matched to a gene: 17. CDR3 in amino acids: CASEALLRQGETEAFF. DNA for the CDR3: TGTGCCAGCGAGGCCTTGCTCAGACAGGGAGAAACTGAAGCTTTCTTT.

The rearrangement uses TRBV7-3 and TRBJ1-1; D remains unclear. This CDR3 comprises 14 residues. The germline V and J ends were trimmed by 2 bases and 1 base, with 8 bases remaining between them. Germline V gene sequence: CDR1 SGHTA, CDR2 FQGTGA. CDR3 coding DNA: TGTGCCAGCAGCTTATTCCCCGGGAACACTGAAGCTTTCTTT. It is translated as CASSLFPGNTEAFF.

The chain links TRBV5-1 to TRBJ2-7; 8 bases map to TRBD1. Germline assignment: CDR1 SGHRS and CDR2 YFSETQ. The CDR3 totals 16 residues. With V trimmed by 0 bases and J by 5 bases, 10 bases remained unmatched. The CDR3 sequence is CASSLAGQGFSDEQYF. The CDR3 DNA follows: TGCGCCAGCAGCTTGGCAGGACAGGGATTCTCGGACGAGCAGTACTTC.

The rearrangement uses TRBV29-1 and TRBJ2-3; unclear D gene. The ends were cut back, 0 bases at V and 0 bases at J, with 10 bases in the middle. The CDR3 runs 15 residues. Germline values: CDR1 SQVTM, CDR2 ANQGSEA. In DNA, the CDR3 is TGCAGCGTTGAAGAGAGTCAGGCTAGCACAGATACGCAGTATTTT. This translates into CSVEESQASTDTQYF.

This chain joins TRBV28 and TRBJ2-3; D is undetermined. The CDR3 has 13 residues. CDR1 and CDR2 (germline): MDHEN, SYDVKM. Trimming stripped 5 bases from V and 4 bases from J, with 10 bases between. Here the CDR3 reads CASSIPPSDTQYF. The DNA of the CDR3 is TGTGCCAGCAGTATCCCTCCCTCAGATACGCAGTATTTT.

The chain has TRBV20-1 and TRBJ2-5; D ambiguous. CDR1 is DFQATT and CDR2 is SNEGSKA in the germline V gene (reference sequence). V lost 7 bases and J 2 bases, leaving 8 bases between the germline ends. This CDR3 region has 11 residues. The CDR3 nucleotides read TGCAGTGTCGTCTTACAAGAGACCCAGTACTTC. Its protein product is CSVVLQETQYF.

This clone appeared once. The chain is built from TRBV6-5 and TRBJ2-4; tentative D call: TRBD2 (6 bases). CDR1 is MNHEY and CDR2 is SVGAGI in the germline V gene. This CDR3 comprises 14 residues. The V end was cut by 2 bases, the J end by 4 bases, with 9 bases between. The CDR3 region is CASSYGGGKNIQYF. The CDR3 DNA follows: TGTGCCAGCAGTTACGGCGGAGGGAAAAACATTCAGTACTTC.

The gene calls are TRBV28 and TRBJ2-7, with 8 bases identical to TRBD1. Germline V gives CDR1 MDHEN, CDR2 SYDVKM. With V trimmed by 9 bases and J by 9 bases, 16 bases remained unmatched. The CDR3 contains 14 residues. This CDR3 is CASKPDRANSGQYF. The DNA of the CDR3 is TGTGCCAGTAAACCGGACAGGGCAAACTCCGGGCAGTACTTC.

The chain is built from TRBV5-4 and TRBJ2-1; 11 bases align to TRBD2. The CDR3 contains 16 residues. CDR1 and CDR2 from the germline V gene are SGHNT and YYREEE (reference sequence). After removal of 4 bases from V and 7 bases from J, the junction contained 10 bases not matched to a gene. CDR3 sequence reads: CASSTLSGRALNEQFF. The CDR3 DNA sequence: TGTGCCAGCAGCACCCTTAGCGGGAGGGCCTTAAATGAGCAGTTCTTC.

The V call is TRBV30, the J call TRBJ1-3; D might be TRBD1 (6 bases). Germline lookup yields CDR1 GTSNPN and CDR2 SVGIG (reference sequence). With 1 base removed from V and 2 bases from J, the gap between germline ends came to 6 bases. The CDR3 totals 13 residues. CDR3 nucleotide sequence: TGTGCCTGGAGTGGGACAGCTGGAAACACCATATATTTT. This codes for CAWSGTAGNTIYF. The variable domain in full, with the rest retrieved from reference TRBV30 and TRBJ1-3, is SQTIHQWPATLVQPVGSPLSLECTVEGTSNPNLYWYRQAAGRGLQLLFYSVGIGQISSEVPQNLSASRPQDRQFILSSKKLLLSDSGFYLCAWSGTAGNTIYFGEGSWLTVV.

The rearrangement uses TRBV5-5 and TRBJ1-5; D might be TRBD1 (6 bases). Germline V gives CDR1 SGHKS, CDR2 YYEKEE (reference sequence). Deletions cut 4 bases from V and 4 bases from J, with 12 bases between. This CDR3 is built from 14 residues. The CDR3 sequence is CASSPTGLNQPQHF. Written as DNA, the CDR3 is TGTGCCAGCAGCCCTACAGGGCTAAATCAGCCCCAGCATTTT.

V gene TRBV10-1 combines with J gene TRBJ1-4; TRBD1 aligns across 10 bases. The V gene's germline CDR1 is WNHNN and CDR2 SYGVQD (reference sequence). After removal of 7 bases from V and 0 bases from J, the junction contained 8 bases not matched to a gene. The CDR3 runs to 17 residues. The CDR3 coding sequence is TGCGCCAGCACCTACCGGGACAGGGGTCCAACTAATGAAAAACTGTTTTTT. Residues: CASTYRDRGPTNEKLFF.